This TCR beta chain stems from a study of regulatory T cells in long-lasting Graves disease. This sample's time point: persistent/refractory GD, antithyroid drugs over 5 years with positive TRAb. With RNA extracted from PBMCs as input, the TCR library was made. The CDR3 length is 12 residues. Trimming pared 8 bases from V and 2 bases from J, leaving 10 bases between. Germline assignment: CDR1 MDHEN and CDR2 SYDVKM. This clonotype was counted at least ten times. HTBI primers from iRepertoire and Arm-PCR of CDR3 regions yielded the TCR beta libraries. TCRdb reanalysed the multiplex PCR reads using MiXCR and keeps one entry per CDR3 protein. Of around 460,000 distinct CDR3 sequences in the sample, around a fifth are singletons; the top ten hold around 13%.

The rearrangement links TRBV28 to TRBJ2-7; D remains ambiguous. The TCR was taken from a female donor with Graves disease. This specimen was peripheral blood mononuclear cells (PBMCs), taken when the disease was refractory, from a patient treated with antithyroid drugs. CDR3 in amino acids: CASGLMAYEQYF. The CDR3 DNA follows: TGTGCCAGCGGCCTTATGGCCTACGAGCAGTACTTC. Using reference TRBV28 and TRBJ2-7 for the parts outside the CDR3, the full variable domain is DVKVTQSSRYLVKRTGEKVFLECVQDMDHENMFWYRQDPGLGLRLIYFSYDVKMKEKGDIPEGYSVSREKKERFSLILESASTNQTSMYLCASGLMAYEQYFGPGTRLTVT.